Below, one TCR beta chain is given with its context. Its antigen remains unidentified. The data stem from a study of OX40 agonist ivuxolimab in advanced cancers. Study-wide background: Six ivuxolimab dose levels, 0.01 to 10 mg/kg, were given intravenously every 2 weeks. Earlier treatment with anti-PD-1, anti-PD-L1 or anti-CTLA-4 was permitted, and over 35% had received some.

Study-level findings and limits: Near-lowest levels of clonal expansion characterized partial responders at 0.1-3.0 mg/kg.

Produced via immunoSEQ multiplex PCR; TCRdb's table is partial and in-frame only. The sample has 82,000 or so clones, approximately 85% seen once. Germline CDR1 SGHRS, CDR2 YFSETQ. This CDR3 has 13 residues. This clonotype originated in an adult with an advanced solid tumor such as melanoma, head and neck, liver or kidney cancer. The sample consisted of CD4+ or CD8+ T cells sorted from blood, taken in a trial of the OX40 agonist ivuxolimab. The chain employs TRBV5-1 and TRBJ2-5; D gene uncertain. With the DNA end fitting TRBJ2-7 better, the J assignment may be wrong. The CDR3 DNA follows: TGCGCCAGCAGCTACTTCGAGAGCTACGAGCAGTACTTC. This gives the protein CASSYFESYEQYF.